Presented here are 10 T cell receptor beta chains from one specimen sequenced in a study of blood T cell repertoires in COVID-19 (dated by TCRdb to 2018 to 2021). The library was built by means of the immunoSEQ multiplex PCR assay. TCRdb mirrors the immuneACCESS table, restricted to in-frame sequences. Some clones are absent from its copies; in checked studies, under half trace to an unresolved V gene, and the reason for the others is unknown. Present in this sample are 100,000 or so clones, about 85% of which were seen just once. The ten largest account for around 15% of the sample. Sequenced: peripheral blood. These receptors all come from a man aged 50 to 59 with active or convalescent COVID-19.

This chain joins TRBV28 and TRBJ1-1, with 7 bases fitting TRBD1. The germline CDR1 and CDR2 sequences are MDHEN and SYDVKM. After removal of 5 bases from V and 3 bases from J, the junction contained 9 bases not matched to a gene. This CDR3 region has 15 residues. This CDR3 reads CASSPRGRGDTEAFF. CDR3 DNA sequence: TGTGCCAGCAGTCCCCGTGGCAGGGGGGACACTGAAGCTTTCTTT.

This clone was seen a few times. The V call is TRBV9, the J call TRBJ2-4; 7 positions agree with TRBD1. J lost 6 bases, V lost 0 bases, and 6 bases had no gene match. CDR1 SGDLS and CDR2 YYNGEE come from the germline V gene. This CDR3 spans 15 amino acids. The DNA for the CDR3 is TGTGCCAGCAGCGTAGGGACAGGTGTGGCAAACATTCAGTACTTC. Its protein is CASSVGTGVANIQYF.

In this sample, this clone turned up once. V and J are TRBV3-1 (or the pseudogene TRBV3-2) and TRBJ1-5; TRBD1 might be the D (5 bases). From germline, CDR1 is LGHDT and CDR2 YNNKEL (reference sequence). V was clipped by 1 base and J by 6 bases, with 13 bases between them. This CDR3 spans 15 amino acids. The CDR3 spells CASSQGRSGVQPQHF. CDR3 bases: TGTGCCAGCAGCCAAGGAAGGTCGGGGGTTCAGCCCCAGCATTTT.

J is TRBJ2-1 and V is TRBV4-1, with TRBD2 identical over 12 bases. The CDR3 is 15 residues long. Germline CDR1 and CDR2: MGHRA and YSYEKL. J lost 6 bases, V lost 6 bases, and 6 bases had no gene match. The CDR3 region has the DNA TGCGCCAGCAGGTCCCTAGCGGGAGGGCCCAATGAGCAGTTCTTC. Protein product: CASRSLAGGPNEQFF.

The CDR3 coding sequence is TGTGCCAGCAGCTTGGACATATACGAGCAGTACTTC. This codes for CASSLDIYEQYF. The chain combines TRBV11-2 with TRBJ2-7; possibly TRBD1 for D (5 bases). The CDR3 length is 12 residues. Germline V CDR1 and CDR2: SGHAT, FQNNGV. V lost 3 bases and J lost 4, with 7 bases in between.

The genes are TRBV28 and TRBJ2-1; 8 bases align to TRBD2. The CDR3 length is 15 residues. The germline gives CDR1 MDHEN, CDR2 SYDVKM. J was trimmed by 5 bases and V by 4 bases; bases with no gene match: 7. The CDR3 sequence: CASSSGTRIDNEQFF. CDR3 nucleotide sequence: TGTGCCAGCAGTTCCGGGACTAGGATCGACAATGAGCAGTTCTTC.

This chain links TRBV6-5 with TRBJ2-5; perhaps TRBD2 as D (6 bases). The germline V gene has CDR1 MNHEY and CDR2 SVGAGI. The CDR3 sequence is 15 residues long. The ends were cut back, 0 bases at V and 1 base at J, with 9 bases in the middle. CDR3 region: CASSYSLALQETQYF. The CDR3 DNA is TGTGCCAGCAGTTACTCGCTAGCGCTCCAAGAGACCCAGTACTTC.

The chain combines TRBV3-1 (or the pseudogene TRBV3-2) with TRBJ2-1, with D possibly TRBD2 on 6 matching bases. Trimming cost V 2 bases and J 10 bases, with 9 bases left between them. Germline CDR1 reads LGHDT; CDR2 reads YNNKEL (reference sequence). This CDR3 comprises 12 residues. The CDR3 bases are TGTGCCAGCAGCCAAACTGGAGGGGAGCAGTTCTTC. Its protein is CASSQTGGEQFF.

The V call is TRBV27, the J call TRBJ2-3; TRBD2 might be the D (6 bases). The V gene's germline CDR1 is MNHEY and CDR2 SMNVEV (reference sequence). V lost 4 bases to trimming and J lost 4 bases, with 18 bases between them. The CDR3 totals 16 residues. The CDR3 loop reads CASSSPGLATADTQYF. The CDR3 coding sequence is TGTGCCAGCAGTTCACCTGGGCTAGCGACCGCAGATACGCAGTATTTT.

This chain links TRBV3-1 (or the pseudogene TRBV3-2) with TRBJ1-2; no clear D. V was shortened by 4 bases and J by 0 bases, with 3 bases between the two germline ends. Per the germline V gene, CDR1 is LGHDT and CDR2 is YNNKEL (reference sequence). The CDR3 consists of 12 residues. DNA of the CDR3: TGTGCCAGCAGCCTAGCTAACTATGGCTACACCTTC. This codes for CASSLANYGYTF.